This passage covers 31 T cell receptor beta chains from one sample sequenced in a study of shared clonotypes between healthy human individuals. Here immunoSEQ multiplex PCR was the method, and the copy in TCRdb shows in-frame clones only, minus some. In the table there are about half a million clones, about 76% of which are singletons. The material sequenced was PBMCs. The receptors originated from a middle-aged woman in good health. Some clones in this sample may be carry-over from other donors' samples.

This chain uses TRBV5-5 with TRBJ1-2; tentatively, D is TRBD1 (6 bases). The V and J ends lost 1 base and 2 bases respectively, with 18 bases between them. CDR3 size: 17 residues. Germline values: CDR1 SGHKS, CDR2 YYEKEE (reference sequence). In DNA, the CDR3 is TGTGCCAGCAGCTTGCGAACAGGGTACTCCCTGAACTATGGCTACACCTTC. Protein: CASSLRTGYSLNYGYTF. The whole variable domain, filled in from reference TRBV5-5 and TRBJ1-2, reads DAGVTQSPTHLIKTRGQQVTLRCSPISGHKSVSWYQQVLGQGPQFIFQYYEKEERGRGNFPDRFSARQFPNYSSELNVNALLLGDSALYLCASSLRTGYSLNYGYTFGSGTRLTVV.

The chain links TRBV15 to TRBJ2-7; a weak D match, TRBD2 (6 bases). The CDR3 is made up of 14 amino acids. Trimming took off 0 bases at V and 7 bases at J, with 13 bases between the two ends. Per germline, CDR1 LNHNV and CDR2 YYDKDF (reference sequence). The CDR3 reads CATSREYGGGEQYF. CDR3 in DNA: TGTGCCACCAGCAGAGAGTATGGTGGGGGGGAGCAGTACTTC.

The V and J genes are TRBV7-2 and TRBJ2-2, with D uncertain. The V end was cut by 5 bases, the J end by 0 bases, with 13 bases between. Germline CDR1 SGHTA, CDR2 FQGNSA. The CDR3 has 16 residues. The CDR3 DNA sequence: TGTGCCAGCAGCACCAGACAAAAAGCGAACACCGGGGAGCTGTTTTTT. Amino acids: CASSTRQKANTGELFF. The full variable domain, its missing parts supplied by reference TRBV7-2 and TRBJ2-2, is GAGVSQSPSNKVTEKGKDVELRCDPISGHTALYWYRQSLGQGLEFLIYFQGNSAPDKSGLPSDRFSAERTGGSVSTLTIQRTQQEDSAVYLCASSTRQKANTGELFFGEGSRLTVL.

V and J are TRBV27 and TRBJ2-7; 10 bases agree with TRBD2. Germline CDR1 and CDR2: MNHEY and SMNVEV (reference sequence). This CDR3 has 18 residues. J lost 1 base, V lost 5 bases, and 14 bases had no gene match. The CDR3 nucleotides are TGTGCCAGCAGTCCGCGGACTAGCGGAATGCTAAGATCCTACGAGCAGTACTTC. As protein: CASSPRTSGMLRSYEQYF.

The chain joins TRBV7-2 to TRBJ2-1; D remains ambiguous. Germline CDR1 and CDR2: SGHTA and FQGNSA. Trimming took 5 bases from V and 10 from J, leaving 9 bases between them. The CDR3 contains 11 residues. CDR3 nucleotide sequence: TGTGCCAGCAGCGAAGCCAGGGAGCAGTTCTTC. Its translation: CASSEAREQFF.

The CDR3, as DNA: TGTGCCAGCTCACCCCGCGTTAACACCGGGGAGCTGTTTTTT. It is translated as CASSPRVNTGELFF. V usage is TRBV18 and J usage is TRBJ2-2; D is undetermined. The germline CDR1 and CDR2 sequences are KGHSH and LQKENI. With 3 bases removed from V and 2 bases from J, the gap between germline ends came to 7 bases. The CDR3 loop spans 14 amino acids.

The CDR3 nucleotides read TGCAGCGTTGAATTGAGAGGGGATTTGAACACTGAAGCTTTCTTT. This sequence encodes CSVELRGDLNTEAFF. This chain uses TRBV29-1 with TRBJ1-1; a weak D match, TRBD1 (5 bases). CDR1 and CDR2 from the germline V gene are SQVTM and ANQGSEA. V was clipped by 2 bases and J by 0 bases, with 13 bases between them. This CDR3 is 15 amino acids long. Complete variable domain (other parts from reference TRBV29-1 and TRBJ1-1): SAVISQKPSRDICQRGTSLTIQCQVDSQVTMMFWYRQQPGQSLTLIATANQGSEATYESGFVIDKFPISRPNLTFSTLTVSNMSPEDSSIYLCSVELRGDLNTEAFFGQGTRLTVV.

The rearrangement joins TRBV5-1 to TRBJ2-3; 7 bases map to TRBD2. The ends lost 2 bases at V and 6 bases at J; junction bases unmatched: 9. Germline-derived CDR1 and CDR2 are SGHRS and YFSETQ. The CDR3 runs 15 residues. The CDR3 sequence is CASSLEGRVVDTQYF. DNA of the CDR3: TGCGCCAGCAGCTTAGAGGGGAGGGTCGTGGATACGCAGTATTTT.

V gene TRBV7-2 combines with J gene TRBJ2-7, with 9 bases matching TRBD2. Germline-derived CDR1 and CDR2 are SGHTA and FQGNSA. The length of the CDR3 is 16 residues. J lost 2 bases, V lost 3 bases, and 8 bases had no gene match. CDR3 sequence: CASSLISGRSAYEQYF. In DNA form, the CDR3 reads TGTGCCAGCAGCTTGATCAGCGGGAGGAGTGCCTACGAGCAGTACTTC.

This chain uses TRBV28 with TRBJ2-5, with D perhaps TRBD1 or TRBD2 (5 bases each). V was clipped by 6 bases and J by 11 bases, with 22 bases between them. The germline V gene encodes CDR1 MDHEN and CDR2 SYDVKM. There are 14 residues in the CDR3. This chain's CDR3 is CASSLGTDLSQQYF. The CDR3 DNA reads TGTGCCAGCAGCCTTGGGACCGATCTTTCTCAGCAGTACTTC.

This clone turned up a few times. V usage is TRBV7-3 and J usage is TRBJ1-1; D is undetermined. From germline, CDR1 is SGHTA and CDR2 FQGTGA. With 2 bases removed from V and 2 bases from J, the gap between germline ends came to 6 bases. The CDR3 covers 13 residues. The CDR3 loop reads CASSLDTNTEAFF. The CDR3 coding sequence is TGTGCCAGCAGCTTAGACACCAACACTGAAGCTTTCTTT.

The chain links TRBV5-1 to TRBJ1-1, with TRBD1 matching 9 bases. The CDR3 has 15 residues. V trimming: 3 bases; J trimming: 1 base; junction bases outside the gene matches: 4. Germline assignment: CDR1 SGHRS and CDR2 YFSETQ. In DNA, the CDR3 is TGCGCCAGCAGCTCCCCGGGACAGGGGAACACTGAAGCTTTCTTT. This codes for CASSSPGQGNTEAFF.

Turning to this clone: Additional DNA sequences in this sample encode the identical CDR3. V gene TRBV11-2 combines with J gene TRBJ2-1; TRBD2 matches 12 bases. The trim removed 4 bases at V and 4 bases at J, leaving 2 bases unmatched. The CDR3 is 15 residues long. Germline lookup yields CDR1 SGHAT and CDR2 FQNNGV. CDR3 residues: CASSSGTSGYNEQFF. As DNA, the CDR3 is TGTGCCAGCAGCTCCGGGACTAGCGGGTACAATGAGCAGTTCTTC. The variable domain in full, with the rest retrieved from reference TRBV11-2 and TRBJ2-1, is EAGVAQSPRYKIIEKRQSVAFWCNPISGHATLYWYQQILGQGPKLLIQFQNNGVVDDSQLPKDRFSAERLKGVDSTLKIQPAKLEDSAVYLCASSSGTSGYNEQFFGPGTRLTVL.

This clone has a handful of counts. The V and J genes are TRBV6-1 and TRBJ2-1, with D unresolved. V was clipped by 1 base and J by 4 bases, with 8 bases between them. The CDR3 spans 14 residues. The germline V gene encodes CDR1 MNHNS and CDR2 SASEGT. The CDR3 region is CASSEVPPYNEQFF. The CDR3 nucleotides read TGTGCCAGCAGTGAAGTCCCCCCTTACAATGAGCAGTTCTTC.

In this sample, this clone turned up a few times. V gene TRBV6-4 combines with J gene TRBJ2-3; perhaps TRBD2 as D (7 bases). The CDR3 runs to 15 residues. Germline lookup yields CDR1 MRHNA and CDR2 SNTAGT. Deletions cut 6 bases from V and 2 bases from J, with 15 bases between. In DNA, the CDR3 is TGTGCCAGCAGCGATAACGGGGGGCCCACAGATACGCAGTATTTT. It codes for CASSDNGGPTDTQYF.

For the CDR3, the DNA is TGTGCCAGTAAGGACAGTCCAACTAATGAAAAACTGTTTTTT. It encodes CASKDSPTNEKLFF. This chain uses TRBV6-5 with TRBJ1-4; the D gene is possibly TRBD1 (6 bases). CDR1 is MNHEY and CDR2 is SVGAGI in the germline V gene. Trimming stripped 9 bases from V and 0 bases from J, with 11 bases between. The CDR3 spans 14 residues.

The chain employs TRBV14 and TRBJ2-1, with D perhaps matching TRBD2 (6 bases). V was shortened by 4 bases and J by 9 bases, with 19 bases between the two germline ends. Germline values: CDR1 SGHDN, CDR2 FVKESK. This CDR3 has 15 amino acids. CDR3 sequence: CASSPLAGPGVEQFF. The CDR3 DNA reads as TGTGCCAGCAGCCCCCTGGCGGGACCCGGAGTTGAGCAGTTCTTC. The full variable domain, rest sourced from reference TRBV14 and TRBJ2-1, is EAGVTQFPSHSVIEKGQTVTLRCDPISGHDNLYWYRRVMGKEIKFLLHFVKESKQDESGMPNNRFLAERTGGTYSTLKVQPAELEDSGVYFCASSPLAGPGVEQFFGPGTRLTVL.

The genes are TRBV5-4 and TRBJ2-5; D is possibly TRBD2 (6 bases). The CDR3 contains 13 residues. Germline CDR1 reads SGHNT; CDR2 reads YYREEE (reference sequence). The V gene lost 1 base and the J gene lost 11 bases, with 15 bases spanning the gap. CDR3: CASSLYQGGAQYF. The CDR3 DNA follows: TGTGCCAGCAGCTTGTACCAGGGAGGCGCGCAGTACTTC.

This chain links TRBV28 with TRBJ2-7, with D hard to call. V dropped 5 bases and J dropped 2 bases, with 13 bases sitting between them. Germline values: CDR1 MDHEN, CDR2 SYDVKM. The CDR3 is 14 amino acids. The CDR3 region is CASSPGIRTYEQYF. The CDR3 bases are TGTGCCAGCAGTCCCGGTATTCGGACCTACGAGCAGTACTTC.

The V and J genes are TRBV9 and TRBJ1-1; D possibly corresponds to TRBD1 (5 bases). V shed 0 bases and J shed 4 bases, with 19 bases lying between them. The CDR3 runs 17 residues. Germline V gene sequence: CDR1 SGDLS, CDR2 YYNGEE. CDR3 protein: CASSVGLVAGGGTEAFF. The DNA for the CDR3 is TGTGCCAGCAGCGTAGGCCTTGTAGCGGGGGGAGGCACTGAAGCTTTCTTT.

This clone was seen just once. A junction end diverges from the germline sequence, so it may reflect a read error. The chain carries TRBV29-1 and TRBJ1-3; D perhaps matches TRBD1 (6 bases). CDR1 and CDR2 from the germline V gene are SQVTM and ANQGSEA. CDR3 length equals 14 residues. The CDR3 DNA sequence: TGCAGTGTTGGGCAGGGGAGCTCTGGAAACACCATATATTTT. Its protein product is CSVGQGSSGNTIYF.

J is TRBJ2-3 and V is TRBV5-1, with D possibly TRBD2 on 5 matching bases. V was clipped by 1 base and J by 2 bases, with 11 bases between them. The CDR3 runs to 15 residues. Germline CDR1 reads SGHRS; CDR2 reads YFSETQ. The CDR3 protein is CASSLRGDYTDTQYF. CDR3 DNA sequence: TGCGCCAGCAGCTTGAGAGGAGACTACACAGATACGCAGTATTTT.

This clone was seen only a few times. The chain combines TRBV5-1 with TRBJ2-7, with 8 nucleotides matching TRBD1. Germline V CDR1 and CDR2: SGHRS, YFSETQ. This CDR3 comprises 14 residues. With V trimmed by 1 base and J by 5 bases, 5 bases remained unmatched. CDR3 coding DNA: TGCGCCAGCAGCTTGCGCGGCAGGGGGCACGAGCAGTACTTC. This sequence encodes CASSLRGRGHEQYF. Based on the CDR3 plus reference TRBV5-1 and TRBJ2-7, the full variable domain is KAGVTQTPRYLIKTRGQQVTLSCSPISGHRSVSWYQQTPGQGLQFLFEYFSETQRNKGNFPGRFSGRQFSNSRSEMNVSTLELGDSALYLCASSLRGRGHEQYFGPGTRLTVT.

The chain couples TRBV9 to TRBJ2-7; D possibly corresponds to TRBD1 (5 bases). There are 15 residues in the CDR3. Germline V gene data show CDR1 as SGDLS and CDR2 as YYNGEE. Trimming removed 4 bases from V and 0 bases from J, with 14 bases in between. CDR3 region: CASSLRTGSSYEQYF. CDR3 nucleotide sequence: TGTGCCAGCAGCCTTCGAACAGGCAGCTCCTACGAGCAGTACTTC.

A few counts support this clone. The V and J genes are TRBV7-9 and TRBJ2-5, with 14 nucleotides matching TRBD2. Germline-derived CDR1 and CDR2 are SEHNR and FQNEAQ (reference sequence). This CDR3 spans 15 amino acids. The junction had 1 base not matched to a gene; V was cut back by 5 bases and J by 2 bases. CDR3: CASSRTSGRQETQYF. The DNA for the CDR3 is TGTGCCAGCAGCAGGACTAGCGGGAGGCAAGAGACCCAGTACTTC.

J is TRBJ2-1 and V is TRBV28; D may be TRBD2 (5 bases). V lost 5 bases to trimming and J lost 8 bases, with 16 bases between them. The CDR3 runs 14 residues. Per the germline V gene, CDR1 is MDHEN and CDR2 is SYDVKM. The CDR3 DNA is TGTGCCAGCAGTGCGACACTAGATTTCGATGAGCAGTTCTTC. Translation: CASSATLDFDEQFF.

Written as DNA, the CDR3 is TGTGCCAGCAGTTTCGGTCAGGGGGCAAGGGTCGAGCAGTACTTC. This encodes CASSFGQGARVEQYF. The J gene is TRBJ2-7, the V gene TRBV28; 8 bases align to TRBD1. Germline V CDR1 and CDR2: MDHEN, SYDVKM. The CDR3 consists of 15 residues. V shed 3 bases and J 6 bases; nucleotides not matched to a gene: 10.

The chain links TRBV9 to TRBJ2-5; D ambiguous. This CDR3 has 14 residues. V lost 1 base and J 0 bases, leaving 7 bases between the germline ends. Germline CDR1 and CDR2: SGDLS and YYNGEE. CDR3 nucleotides: TGTGCCAGCAGCGTAAGTGGGTACCAAGAGACCCAGTACTTC. Protein product: CASSVSGYQETQYF.

The rearrangement joins TRBV5-1 to TRBJ1-3, with D possibly being TRBD1 (6 bases). Germline CDR1 SGHRS, CDR2 YFSETQ. Deletions cut 4 bases from V and 0 bases from J, with 11 bases between. This CDR3 is built from 15 residues. Here the CDR3 reads CASSRDRPSGNTIYF. CDR3 nucleotide sequence: TGCGCCAGCAGCCGCGACAGGCCCTCTGGAAACACCATATATTTT.

V and J are TRBV6-1 and TRBJ2-7; D gene ambiguous. The CDR3 consists of 12 residues. Germline values: CDR1 MNHNS, CDR2 SASEGT. The V end lost 1 base, the J end lost 3 bases, and 4 bases lay between the germline ends. CDR3 sequence reads: CASSEVDYEQYF. In DNA form, the CDR3 reads TGTGCCAGCAGTGAAGTTGACTACGAGCAGTACTTC.

This clone came up once. The V call is TRBV4-1, the J call TRBJ2-7; no definite D call. CDR3 length equals 16 residues. Between the trimmed V and J ends, which lost 3 bases and 3 bases, there was a span of 18 bases. Germline loops: CDR1 MGHRA, CDR2 YSYEKL. CDR3 coding DNA: TGCGCCAGCAGCCAGGCTTCAGGCAGGATGAACTACGAGCAGTACTTC. Translated, it gives CASSQASGRMNYEQYF.